This T cell receptor (beta chain) was sequenced for a study of blood T cell repertoires in COVID-19. For the study at large: The study drew acute and convalescent COVID-19 samples from the United States, Italy and Spain.

In Seattle, patients joined the study during active infection and were tracked longitudinally. As originally analysed: Amplification of reference gene primers provided the estimated nucleated cell counts. Clones were sequenced by immunoSEQ multiplex PCR, and TCRdb holds only the in-frame ones, with some missing. V and J calls and clone size are as listed in that table; D and trimming were resolved from the DNA. The sample includes 150,000 to 200,000 clones, around four fifths of them seen just once. The CDR3 is made up of 16 amino acids. V was cut by 0 bases and J by 4 bases, with 13 bases left in between. The germline CDR1 and CDR2 sequences are MNHEY and SVGAGI.

The sequence derives from a man aged 60-69 years with COVID-19, enrolled during active disease. The J gene is TRBJ2-4, the V gene TRBV6-5; the D gene is possibly TRBD2 (5 bases). Material: peripheral blood. CDR3: CASSYSDLAAKNIQYF. CDR3 DNA sequence: TGTGCCAGCAGTTACTCGGACCTAGCAGCTAAAAACATTCAGTACTTC.